This passage covers 25 T cell receptor beta chains from one sample sequenced in a study of blood T cell repertoires in COVID-19. Sequenced by immunoSEQ multiplex PCR; TCRdb stores in-frame clones only, minus some. This sample has 75,000 to 95,000 clones; less than 85% occur once, and the top ten carry approximately 5%. Sequencing input: peripheral blood. The receptor source for this set is a woman of 80 years or more with active or convalescent COVID-19.

The chain employs TRBV19 and TRBJ2-1, with 8 bases matching TRBD1. The germline gives CDR1 LNHDA, CDR2 SQIVND (reference sequence). The trim removed 5 bases at V and 5 bases at J, leaving 5 bases unmatched. CDR3 size: 14 residues. The chain's CDR3 is CASSHRGANNEQFF. Here the CDR3 DNA reads TGTGCCAGTAGTCACAGGGGGGCGAACAATGAGCAGTTCTTC. The whole variable domain, filled in from reference TRBV19 and TRBJ2-1, reads DGGITQSPKYLFRKEGQNVTLSCEQNLNHDAMYWYRQDPGQGLRLIYYSQIVNDFQKGDIAEGYSVSREKKESFPLTVTSAQKNPTAFYLCASSHRGANNEQFFGPGTRLTVL.

The rearrangement uses TRBV7-7 and TRBJ2-2; 7 bases fit TRBD1. Germline V gene data show CDR1 as SSHAT and CDR2 as FNYEAQ (reference sequence). The V and J ends lost 6 bases and 0 bases, in that order; junction bases with no gene match: 4. The CDR3 has 15 residues. The CDR3 is CASRPGTANTGELFF. CDR3 nucleotide sequence: TGTGCCAGCAGGCCCGGGACAGCGAACACCGGGGAGCTGTTTTTT.

This clone was counted between two and nine times. The CDR3 protein is CASSMGKGQGGEKLFF. For the CDR3, the DNA is TGTGCCAGTAGTATGGGGAAGGGACAGGGAGGTGAAAAACTGTTTTTT. This rearrangement joins TRBV19 to TRBJ1-4; 9 nucleotides align to TRBD1. Germline trimming cut 3 bases from V and 7 bases from J; bases unmatched to any gene: 9. The germline V gene encodes CDR1 LNHDA and CDR2 SQIVND (reference sequence). The CDR3 consists of 16 residues.

The chain joins TRBV4-3 to TRBJ2-1; 9 bases map to TRBD2. This CDR3 spans 15 amino acids. V lost 0 bases to trimming and J lost 7 bases; unmatched junction nucleotides: 4. Per the germline V gene, CDR1 is LGHNA and CDR2 is YSLEER. The CDR3 nucleotides are TGCGCCAGCAGCCAAGAGTCCCTAGCGGGGAATGAGCAGTTCTTC. Protein: CASSQESLAGNEQFF.

The chain employs TRBV19 and TRBJ1-3; 9 bases match TRBD1. CDR1 is LNHDA and CDR2 is SQIVND in the germline V gene (reference sequence). There are 16 residues in the CDR3. The V gene end was trimmed by 4 bases and the J gene end by 4 bases; junction bases not matched to a gene: 8. CDR3 loop: CASSRPGQGRGNTIYF. For the CDR3, the DNA is TGTGCCAGTAGTAGACCGGGACAGGGCAGAGGAAACACCATATATTTT.

V is TRBV7-2 and J is TRBJ2-1; tentative D call: TRBD1 (5 bases). CDR3 length: 17 residues. Germline loops: CDR1 SGHTA, CDR2 FQGNSA. The germline V and J ends were trimmed by 5 bases and 0 bases, with 17 bases remaining between them. As DNA, the CDR3 is TGTGCCAGCAGCACGCCTCGAACAGGTTACTCCTACAATGAGCAGTTCTTC. Translation: CASSTPRTGYSYNEQFF. The full variable domain, rest sourced from reference TRBV7-2 and TRBJ2-1, is GAGVSQSPSNKVTEKGKDVELRCDPISGHTALYWYRQSLGQGLEFLIYFQGNSAPDKSGLPSDRFSAERTGGSVSTLTIQRTQQEDSAVYLCASSTPRTGYSYNEQFFGPGTRLTVL.

The CDR3 sequence: CASSPASGVPYEQYF. The CDR3 bases are TGTGCCAGCAGCCCGGCAAGCGGGGTGCCCTACGAGCAGTACTTC. The chain links TRBV11-2 to TRBJ2-7, with TRBD2 identical over 7 bases. The germline CDR1 and CDR2 sequences are SGHAT and FQNNGV. The V segment lost 5 bases and the J segment 2 bases; nucleotides outside the gene matches: 9. The length of the CDR3 is 15 residues.

The chain couples TRBV11-2 to TRBJ2-7, with D tentatively TRBD1 (6 bases). Trimming took off 3 bases at V and 0 bases at J, with 12 bases between the two ends. Germline CDR1 is SGHAT and CDR2 is FQNNGV. CDR3 length equals 15 residues. The CDR3 here is CASSFWTVSSYEQYF. The CDR3 DNA reads TGTGCCAGCAGCTTCTGGACAGTGAGCTCCTACGAGCAGTACTTC.

The V and J genes are TRBV3-1 (or the pseudogene TRBV3-2) and TRBJ2-7; possibly TRBD1 for D (5 bases). Germline V CDR1 and CDR2: LGHDT, YNNKEL (reference sequence). This CDR3 region has 13 residues. V gave up 1 base and J gave up 4 bases, with 8 bases separating them. CDR3 region: CASSQAGWYEQYF. CDR3 DNA: TGTGCCAGCAGCCAAGCAGGGTGGTACGAGCAGTACTTC.

V and J are TRBV10-2 and TRBJ1-2, with 10 bases matching TRBD1. The CDR3 loop spans 16 amino acids. The V segment lost 4 bases and the J segment 8 bases; nucleotides outside the gene matches: 13. Germline values: CDR1 WSHSY, CDR2 SAAADI. The CDR3 protein is CASSASGGQGMGGYTF. DNA of the CDR3: TGCGCCAGCAGTGCTTCGGGGGGACAGGGGATGGGCGGCTACACCTTC.

J is TRBJ1-3 and V is TRBV4-1; no clear D gene. Trimming shortened V by 0 bases and J by 1 base, and 7 bases separated the two germline ends. The CDR3 is made up of 15 amino acids. Germline V gene lookup returns CDR1 MGHRA and CDR2 YSYEKL. CDR3 region: CASSQDRRSGNTIYF. The CDR3 region has the DNA TGCGCCAGCAGCCAAGACAGAAGATCTGGAAACACCATATATTTT.

In this sample, this clone turned up a few times. The V gene is TRBV19, the J gene TRBJ2-5, with 7 bases lining up with TRBD2. The trim removed 5 bases at V and 1 base at J, leaving 7 bases unmatched. Germline V lookup: CDR1 LNHDA, CDR2 SQIVND (reference sequence). There are 15 residues in the CDR3. DNA for the CDR3: TGTGCCAGTAGTCAACCGGGGGGACTCCAAGAGACCCAGTACTTC. Translated: CASSQPGGLQETQYF.

This rearrangement joins TRBV7-2 to TRBJ1-3, with D hard to call. V lost 7 bases and J 1 base, leaving 5 bases between the germline ends. The CDR3 has 12 amino acids. The germline V gene has CDR1 SGHTA and CDR2 FQGNSA. CDR3 residues: CASISSGNTIYF. The CDR3 region has the DNA TGTGCCAGCATATCTTCTGGAAACACCATATATTTT. Variable domain in full (rest from reference TRBV7-2 and TRBJ1-3): GAGVSQSPSNKVTEKGKDVELRCDPISGHTALYWYRQSLGQGLEFLIYFQGNSAPDKSGLPSDRFSAERTGGSVSTLTIQRTQQEDSAVYLCASISSGNTIYFGEGSWLTVV.

This clone was picked up a small number of times. The gene calls are TRBV28 and TRBJ2-1; D assignment may be TRBD1 or TRBD2 (12 bases each). Germline-derived CDR1 and CDR2 are MDHEN and SYDVKM. The CDR3 is 23 residues long. V was shortened by 6 bases and J by 0 bases, with 36 bases between the two germline ends. Here the CDR3 DNA reads TGTGCCAGCAGGGGGACAGGGGGCTTACCGGGACTAGCGGGCCTTAGCTCCTACAATGAGCAGTTCTTC. It yields the protein CASRGTGGLPGLAGLSSYNEQFF. The variable domain in full, with the rest retrieved from reference TRBV28 and TRBJ2-1, is DVKVTQSSRYLVKRTGEKVFLECVQDMDHENMFWYRQDPGLGLRLIYFSYDVKMKEKGDIPEGYSVSREKKERFSLILESASTNQTSMYLCASRGTGGLPGLAGLSSYNEQFFGPGTRLTVL.

This clone was seen a single time. This sequence joins TRBV28 and TRBJ2-1; 11 bases map to TRBD2. Trimming cost V 11 bases and J 6 bases; bases outside gene matches: 12. CDR3 size: 15 residues. Germline V gene lookup returns CDR1 MDHEN and CDR2 SYDVKM. The CDR3 spells CALGQRTSGPNEQFF. The DNA for the CDR3 is TGTGCCTTGGGGCAGAGGACTAGCGGGCCCAATGAGCAGTTCTTC.

The chain employs TRBV5-6 and TRBJ1-6; D is ambiguous. The germline V gene has CDR1 SGHDT and CDR2 YYEEEE. Trimming shortened V by 1 base and J by 10 bases, and 15 bases separated the two germline ends. The CDR3 contains 15 residues. The CDR3 DNA sequence: TGTGCCAGCAGCTTGTTGGGCAGGTTGAGATCACCCCTCCACTTT. The encoded protein is CASSLLGRLRSPLHF.

The rearrangement joins TRBV9 to TRBJ1-5; D is perhaps TRBD1 (6 bases). The V and J ends lost 0 bases and 3 bases respectively, with 10 bases between them. Germline V gene lookup returns CDR1 SGDLS and CDR2 YYNGEE. CDR3 length: 15 amino acids. The CDR3 reads CASSVGTANNQPQHF. The DNA of the CDR3 is TGTGCCAGCAGCGTAGGGACAGCTAACAATCAGCCCCAGCATTTT.

The rearrangement joins TRBV19 to TRBJ1-1; D uncertain. This CDR3 has 15 residues. Germline CDR1 and CDR2: LNHDA and SQIVND (reference sequence). Trimming shortened V by 1 base and J by 4 bases, and 13 bases separated the two germline ends. The CDR3 DNA sequence: TGTGCCAGTAGTATAGGAGGGCAGAGGACCACTGAAGCTTTCTTT. Encoded protein: CASSIGGQRTTEAFF.

V is TRBV7-2 and J is TRBJ2-5; 8 nucleotides match TRBD2. Unmatched junction bases numbered 10, after V lost 3 bases and J lost 7 bases. Germline V gene sequence: CDR1 SGHTA, CDR2 FQGNSA. There are 15 residues in the CDR3. The CDR3 nucleotides are TGTGCCAGCAGCTTCAACGGGGGGGCCTTTGGGACCCAGTACTTC. Translating gives CASSFNGGAFGTQYF.

The chain has TRBV23-1 and TRBJ2-7; D remains ambiguous. TRBV23-1 is filed as an ORF, its function uncertain. V was pared by 8 bases and J by 3 bases, with 14 bases between. This CDR3 comprises 13 residues. CDR3 DNA: TGCGCCAGCCCCCGGGTCTTGGACTACGAGCAGTACTTC. Protein: CASPRVLDYEQYF.

The chain joins TRBV9 to TRBJ1-2; D call uncertain. The CDR3 spans 13 residues. Germline lookup yields CDR1 SGDLS and CDR2 YYNGEE. V was shortened by 4 bases and J by 1 base, with 8 bases between the two germline ends. The CDR3 reads CASSPRGNYGYTF. The CDR3 DNA reads TGTGCCAGCAGCCCCCGAGGTAACTATGGCTACACCTTC.

The CDR3 region is CASRYRGHQPQHF. The CDR3 DNA follows: TGTGCCAGCAGGTACAGGGGCCATCAGCCCCAGCATTTT. V usage is TRBV28 and J usage is TRBJ1-5; 7 bases align to TRBD1. J lost 5 bases, V lost 6 bases, and 4 bases had no gene match. This CDR3 is built from 13 residues. Germline loops: CDR1 MDHEN, CDR2 SYDVKM.

This chain connects TRBV28 to TRBJ1-2; TRBD1 matches 7 bases. The CDR3 is 13 residues long. In germline, CDR1 is MDHEN, CDR2 SYDVKM. The V segment lost 5 bases and the J segment 8 bases; nucleotides outside the gene matches: 8. The CDR3 is CASSRGTDGGYTF. The CDR3 coding sequence is TGTGCCAGCAGTAGGGGGACAGACGGGGGCTACACCTTC.

The V and J genes are TRBV9 and TRBJ2-5; the match to TRBD2 covers 12 bases. After removal of 3 bases from V and 8 bases from J, the junction contained 5 bases not matched to a gene. CDR3 length: 14 amino acids. Germline-derived CDR1 and CDR2 are SGDLS and YYNGEE. The CDR3 DNA is TGTGCCAGCAGCGCCGGGACTAGCGGGCCTACCCAGTACTTC. This translates into CASSAGTSGPTQYF. The variable domain in full, with the rest retrieved from reference TRBV9 and TRBJ2-5, is DSGVTQTPKHLITATGQRVTLRCSPRSGDLSVYWYQQSLDQGLQFLIQYYNGEERAKGNILERFSAQQFPDLHSELNLSSLELGDSALYFCASSAGTSGPTQYFGPGTRLLVL.

The J gene is TRBJ1-4, the V gene TRBV13; 12 nucleotides align to TRBD1. Losses at the gene ends were 4 bases for V and 7 bases for J; bases not matched to a gene: 4. Germline loops: CDR1 PRHDT, CDR2 FYEKMQ (reference sequence). The CDR3 is 15 residues long. The DNA for the CDR3 is TGTGCCAGCAGCTGGGGACAGGGGGCACGTGAAAAACTGTTTTTT. Protein: CASSWGQGAREKLFF.